This TCR beta chain was retrieved from a study of shared clonotypes between healthy human individuals. This clone showed up just a few times. The repertoire was sequenced with immunoSEQ multiplex PCR; TCRdb's copy has only in-frame clones and lacks some. The table has 1,100,000 or so clones, around three quarters seen once. The CDR3 runs to 13 residues. V lost 4 bases, J lost 8 bases, and 15 bases lay in between. The germline gives CDR1 SGHDT, CDR2 YYEEEE. This clonotype was obtained from a man aged 18 to 35 in good health. Some clones in this sample may be carry-over from other donors' samples. The sequenced sample consisted of memory CD4+ T cells from PBMCs. The subset is: CD45RA-negative fraction. This chain links TRBV5-6 with TRBJ1-2; D perhaps matches TRBD1 (6 bases). The CDR3 sequence: CASSPQGTNGYTF. The DNA of the CDR3 is TGTGCCAGCAGCCCACAGGGTACTAACGGCTACACCTTC.